The 11 T cell receptor beta chains listed next were all sequenced from one sample in a study of blood T cell repertoires in COVID-19. Sequencing used immunoSEQ multiplex PCR; TCRdb keeps in-frame clones, though not all of them. The table has a few hundred thousand clones, roughly 87% seen once; the top ten hold just under 9%. Specimen: PBMCs or T cells enriched from blood (not recorded which). The source of these receptors is a woman between 18 and 29 years old who had recovered from COVID-19.

The rearrangement uses TRBV2 and TRBJ1-6, with 7 bases aligning to TRBD1. Germline-derived CDR1 and CDR2 are SNHLY and FYNNEI. The CDR3 contains 13 residues. V trimming: 8 bases; J trimming: 6 bases; junction bases outside the gene matches: 4. DNA of the CDR3: TGTGCCAGCGTCCGGGACAGTAATTCACCCCTCCACTTT. Translation: CASVRDSNSPLHF. The variable domain in full, with the rest retrieved from reference TRBV2 and TRBJ1-6, is EPEVTQTPSHQVTQMGQEVILRCVPISNHLYFYWYRQILGQKVEFLVSFYNNEISEKSEIFDDQFSVERPDGSNFTLKIRSTKLEDSAMYFCASVRDSNSPLHFGNGTRLTVT.

This chain joins TRBV6-5 and TRBJ1-5, with TRBD1 matching over 9 bases. V was pared by 5 bases and J by 5 bases, with 4 bases of the junction left unmatched. The germline V gene has CDR1 MNHEY and CDR2 SVGAGI. The CDR3 runs 14 residues. CDR3 residues: CASSPQGAHQPQHF. DNA for the CDR3: TGTGCCAGCAGTCCACAGGGGGCGCATCAGCCCCAGCATTTT.

CDR3: CASSRGLAGVYEQYF. In nucleotides, the CDR3 is TGCGCCAGCAGCCGGGGACTAGCGGGAGTATACGAGCAGTACTTC. This sequence joins TRBV4-1 and TRBJ2-7; 14 bases fit TRBD2. The CDR3 is 15 residues long. V was pared by 4 bases and J by 4 bases, with 3 bases of the junction left unmatched. The germline V gene has CDR1 MGHRA and CDR2 YSYEKL.

This chain connects TRBV7-2 to TRBJ2-1, with D possibly matching TRBD1 (7 bases). The V gene lost 5 bases and the J gene lost 4 bases, with 18 bases spanning the gap. The germline V gene encodes CDR1 SGHTA and CDR2 FQGNSA. The CDR3 contains 16 residues. Here the CDR3 DNA reads TGTGCCAGCAGCCACGGAGGGGGCCGAGGATACAATGAGCAGTTCTTC. It specifies CASSHGGGRGYNEQFF.

The chain links TRBV3-1 (or the pseudogene TRBV3-2) to TRBJ2-4; 8 bases are shared with TRBD1. The CDR3 is 14 residues long. The V and J ends lost 6 bases and 7 bases, in that order; junction bases with no gene match: 8. In germline, CDR1 is LGHDT, CDR2 YNNKEL (reference sequence). The CDR3 DNA is TGTGCCAGCAGTCGACTAGGGGACAGGAACATTCAGTACTTC. It encodes CASSRLGDRNIQYF.

The chain uses TRBV11-2 and TRBJ2-2, with D unclear. Germline V lookup: CDR1 SGHAT, CDR2 FQNNGV. The CDR3 has 19 amino acids. Trimming removed 3 bases from V and 4 bases from J, with 24 bases in between. The CDR3 DNA follows: TGTGCCAGCAGCTTGAACCCCGCTGTTGGCAGACTTGTCACCGGGGAGCTGTTTTTT. The encoded protein is CASSLNPAVGRLVTGELFF.

The V call is TRBV30, the J call TRBJ1-2, with 7 bases identical to TRBD1. The germline gives CDR1 GTSNPN, CDR2 SVGIG (reference sequence). Trimming cost V 0 bases and J 7 bases; bases outside gene matches: 5. This CDR3 spans 13 amino acids. The CDR3 here is CAWSVGGHSGYTF. DNA of the CDR3: TGTGCCTGGAGTGTAGGGGGCCACTCTGGCTACACCTTC.

CDR3: CASSLGRYGYTF. In DNA, the CDR3 is TGCGCCAGCAGCTTGGGCAGGTATGGCTACACCTTC. The chain carries TRBV5-1 and TRBJ1-2; no definite D call. In germline, CDR1 is SGHRS, CDR2 YFSETQ. The germline V and J ends were trimmed by 0 bases and 5 bases, with 5 bases remaining between them. This CDR3 region has 12 residues. The variable domain in full, with the rest retrieved from reference TRBV5-1 and TRBJ1-2, is KAGVTQTPRYLIKTRGQQVTLSCSPISGHRSVSWYQQTPGQGLQFLFEYFSETQRNKGNFPGRFSGRQFSNSRSEMNVSTLELGDSALYLCASSLGRYGYTFGSGTRLTVV.

This chain joins TRBV4-3 and TRBJ1-6, with D possibly TRBD1 on 5 matching bases. Between the trimmed V and J ends, which lost 0 bases and 5 bases, there was a span of 11 bases. This CDR3 has 16 residues. Germline V CDR1 and CDR2: LGHNA, YSLEER. The CDR3 nucleotides are TGCGCCAGCAGCCAAGAAAGGGGTAACGATAATTCACCCCTCCACTTT. It translates to CASSQERGNDNSPLHF.

The rearrangement links TRBV4-3 to TRBJ1-1; D ambiguous. The length of the CDR3 is 20 residues. Germline-derived CDR1 and CDR2 are LGHNA and YSLEER. The V and J ends lost 0 bases and 0 bases respectively, with 23 bases between them. The chain's CDR3 is CASSQDIRRGSLPMNTEAFF. The CDR3 nucleotides are TGCGCCAGCAGCCAAGATATTCGACGGGGTTCTTTACCTATGAACACTGAAGCTTTCTTT.

This chain joins TRBV6-2 or TRBV6-3 and TRBJ2-1; 15 bases are a match to TRBD2. The CDR3 spans 17 residues. With 4 bases clipped from V and 7 bases from J, the junction kept 8 bases outside the gene matches. CDR1 MNHEY and CDR2 SVGEGT come from the germline V gene. The CDR3 nucleotides read TGTGCCAGCAGTTTCGGACTAGCGGGAGGGCCAGGGAATGAGCAGTTCTTC. It yields the protein CASSFGLAGGPGNEQFF.